The entry below describes one T cell receptor (beta chain). What it binds is not known. The data were taken from a study of vaccination effects on CD4 cells after COVID-19. This CDR3 has 14 residues. The ends lost 1 base at V and 8 bases at J; junction bases unmatched: 4. Germline V gene lookup returns CDR1 SGHTA and CDR2 FQGNSA. The data were produced by immunoSEQ multiplex PCR, yet TCRdb's version contains in-frame clones alone and is incomplete. The profile shows around 68,000 clones, 80% of them singletons. Antigen-specific CD4+ T cells were first expanded with viral peptide pools by the ViraFEST assay and only then sequenced. CD4+ T cell isolation took place after nine to eleven days of culture. The study found no prior SARS-CoV-2 infection in the vaccine recipients, who tested negative for nucleocapsid antibodies. About 2.2 million PBMC per well received 7.5 to 10 IU/ml IL-2 and 9 to 10 ug/ml peptides in culture.

The specimen comprised CD4+ T cells from PBMCs cultured with SARS-CoV-2 spike peptides, sampled before COVID-19 vaccination. V is TRBV7-2 and J is TRBJ2-3; 9 nucleotides line up with TRBD2. The receptor was isolated from a human donor who received a COVID-19 vaccine. In DNA, the CDR3 is TGTGCCAGCAGCTTAGGGACTAGCGCGGCTACGCAGTATTTT. Translated: CASSLGTSAATQYF. The variable domain in full, with the rest retrieved from reference TRBV7-2 and TRBJ2-3, is GAGVSQSPSNKVTEKGKDVELRCDPISGHTALYWYRQSLGQGLEFLIYFQGNSAPDKSGLPSDRFSAERTGGSVSTLTIQRTQQEDSAVYLCASSLGTSAATQYFGPGTRLTVL.